This passage covers 2 T cell receptor beta chains from one sample sequenced in a study of T cells after yellow fever vaccination. TCRdb re-derived calls from the 5' RACE reads in MiXCR, one entry per CDR3 protein. Among just over 250,000 distinct CDR3 sequences listed, roughly 4.8% were seen once. Sequenced here: CD4+ T cells sorted from PBMCs, sampled on the day of the yellow fever booster vaccination. Receptor source: a man aged 18 to 35 who received the YFV17D yellow fever vaccine.

This chain connects TRBV12-3 or TRBV12-4 to TRBJ1-2; D is undetermined. The CDR3 loop spans 14 amino acids. V was clipped by 5 bases and J by 0 bases, with 10 bases between them. CDR3 sequence (DNA): TGTGCCAGCAGTCCCCAGGACGCTAACTATGGCTACACCTTC. Its protein is CASSPQDANYGYTF.

The V and J genes are TRBV11-2 and TRBJ2-2, with no clear D. The CDR3 runs to 15 residues. Trimming removed 2 bases from V and 3 bases from J, with 10 bases in between. CDR1 and CDR2 from the germline V gene are SGHAT and FQNNGV. CDR3 residues: CASSLIRAYTGELFF. The DNA for the CDR3 is TGTGCCAGCAGCTTAATCCGGGCCTACACCGGGGAGCTGTTTTTT.